This is a list of T cell receptor beta chains from one sample in a study of CD8+ T cells in alopecia areata. Assay used: immunoSEQ multiplex PCR; TCRdb lists only in-frame clones, some missing. The sample has 190,000 or so clones; roughly 61% are singletons. The material sequenced was CD8+ T cells sorted from blood, taken at week 24, from a patient treated with tofacitinib. Source of these receptors: a human donor with alopecia areata. Each CDR3 is given with its conserved first and last residue. The D gene is left open where the match is weak. Size is stated for part of the rows, as once, few or many counts, or as a class when the clone is expanded.

V gene,J gene,D gene,clone size,CDR3 protein,CDR3 DNA
TRBV11-2,TRBJ2-5,-,-,CASSLSLGQETQYF,TGTGCCAGCAGCTTATCGCTGGGGCAAGAGACCCAGTACTTC
TRBV5-1,TRBJ1-6,TRBD1,-,CASSSEGASGNSPLHF,TGCGCCAGCAGCTCGGAGGGGGCCTCCGGGAATTCACCCCTCCACTTT
TRBV2,TRBJ2-3,-,few,CASSEDPGEVTDTQYF,TGTGCCAGCAGTGAGGATCCGGGGGAAGTCACAGATACGCAGTATTTT
TRBV25-1,TRBJ2-7,-,-,CASSPLGTPYEQYF,TGTGCCAGCAGTCCCCTGGGGACACCCTACGAGCAGTACTTC
TRBV4-1,TRBJ2-5,-,few,CASSPRRYESTQYF,TGCGCCAGCAGCCCTCGCCGATATGAGTCTACCCAGTACTTC
TRBV6-5,TRBJ2-3,-,-,CASTPRVSDTQYF,TGTGCCAGCACCCCCAGGGTGTCAGATACGCAGTATTTT
TRBV4-1,TRBJ1-5,-,-,CASSQDSGNLNQPQHF,TGCGCCAGCAGCCAAGATTCGGGGAATCTGAATCAGCCCCAGCATTTT
TRBV7-9,TRBJ1-6,-,-,CASSLVQGGNSPLHF,TGTGCCAGCAGCTTGGTACAGGGTGGCAATTCACCCCTCCACTTT
TRBV7-9,TRBJ1-2,-,-,CASSTPGTYPRYGYTF,TGTGCCAGCAGCACCCCGGGGACCTACCCGAGGTATGGCTACACCTTC
TRBV6-5,TRBJ2-7,-,-,CASSPAGYEQYF,TGTGCCAGCAGTCCGGCGGGCTACGAGCAGTACTTC
TRBV20-1,TRBJ1-1,-,-,CSGYLVEAFF,TGCAGTGGATATCTTGTTGAAGCTTTCTTT
TRBV30,TRBJ2-3,-,-,CAWSVLPSDTQYF,TGTGCCTGGAGTGTACTTCCGTCAGATACGCAGTATTTT
TRBV5-1,TRBJ2-7,-,-,CASSLDQYEQYF,TGCGCCAGCAGCTTGGACCAATACGAGCAGTACTTC
TRBV9,TRBJ2-1,-,-,CASSEWTVNNEQFF,TGTGCCAGCAGCGAATGGACAGTAAACAATGAGCAGTTCTTC
TRBV6-5,TRBJ2-7,-,-,CASSLAGYEQYF,TGTGCCAGCAGCCTAGCCGGGTACGAGCAGTACTTC
TRBV6-1,TRBJ1-1,-,few,CASSEEGWVGTEAFF,TGTGCCAGCAGTGAAGAGGGGTGGGTTGGGACTGAAGCTTTCTTT
TRBV5-1,TRBJ1-5,-,-,CASSLRGLQPQHF,TGCGCCAGCAGCTTGCGAGGACTCCAGCCCCAGCATTTT
TRBV7-6,TRBJ2-1,-,-,CASSLTRHNEQFF,TGTGCCAGCAGCTTAACCCGGCACAATGAGCAGTTCTTC
TRBV6-5,TRBJ2-3,-,-,CASGVLSSTDTQYF,TGTGCCAGCGGGGTACTAAGTAGCACAGATACGCAGTATTTT
TRBV9,TRBJ2-5,-,-,CASSVGGTEQETQYF,TGTGCCAGCAGCGTAGGAGGGACGGAACAAGAGACCCAGTACTTC
TRBV7-8,TRBJ2-4,TRBD2,-,CASSTTSGGPNIQYF,TGTGCCAGCAGCACGACTAGCGGGGGACCAAACATTCAGTACTTC
TRBV25-1,TRBJ1-1,TRBD1,-,CASSEYRTGRTEAFF,TGTGCCAGCAGTGAATACCGGACAGGGAGGACTGAAGCTTTCTTT
TRBV2,TRBJ1-6,TRBD1,once,CASSEEYRGNSPLHF,TGTGCCAGCAGTGAAGAATACAGGGGTAATTCACCCCTCCACTTT
TRBV10-3,TRBJ2-3,TRBD1,few,CAISDRDYRGHSTDTQYF,TGTGCCATCAGTGACCGGGACTACAGGGGGCATAGCACAGATACGCAGTATTTT
TRBV5-1,TRBJ2-7,-,few,CASSLGGLSSYEQYF,TGCGCCAGCAGCTTGGGGGGACTGAGCTCCTACGAGCAGTACTTC
TRBV27,TRBJ1-4,-,-,CASSLSPGAREKLFF,TGTGCCAGCAGTTTATCCCCGGGGGCCAGGGAAAAACTGTTTTTT
TRBV19,TRBJ2-7,-,-,CASSPQGIHEQYF,TGTGCCTCATCCCCGCAGGGTATCCACGAGCAGTACTTC
TRBV15,TRBJ2-3,-,-,CATSTTFQGPSTDTQYF,TGTGCCACCAGCACGACTTTTCAGGGTCCAAGCACAGATACGCAGTATTTT
TRBV25-1,TRBJ2-5,TRBD2,few,CASSELAGARGRTQYF,TGTGCCAGCAGTGAATTAGCGGGGGCAAGGGGGCGGACCCAGTACTTC
TRBV7-9,TRBJ1-2,-,-,CASSPRTRYGYTF,TGTGCCAGCAGCCCAAGGACAAGATATGGCTACACCTTC
TRBV2,TRBJ1-2,-,-,CASSQPSGRGPYGYTF,TGTGCCAGCAGCCAACCCTCGGGGCGGGGTCCCTATGGCTACACCTTC
TRBV27,TRBJ1-1,-,-,CASSLGDLGEAFF,TGTGCCAGCAGTTTGGGGGATTTGGGTGAAGCTTTCTTT
TRBV10-3,TRBJ1-5,TRBD1,-,CAISGTGNQPQHF,TGTGCCATCAGTGGGACAGGGAATCAGCCCCAGCATTTT
TRBV18,TRBJ2-2,-,few,CASSPHPGELFF,TGTGCCAGCTCACCTCATCCCGGGGAGCTGTTTTTT
TRBV9,TRBJ1-4,TRBD1,-,CASSVSGGNEKLFF,TGTGCCAGCAGCGTCTCAGGGGGAAATGAAAAACTGTTTTTT
TRBV11-2,TRBJ2-7,-,few,CASSLGQIYEQYF,TGTGCCAGCAGCTTAGGGCAGATCTACGAGCAGTACTTC
TRBV5-6,TRBJ2-2,TRBD2,-,CASSFSRRLAGTGELFF,TGTGCCAGCAGCTTTTCGAGGAGGCTAGCGGGCACCGGGGAGCTGTTTTTT
TRBV15,TRBJ2-1,TRBD1,-,CASRGPGNEQFF,TGTGCCTCTAGGGGGCCTGGCAATGAGCAGTTCTTC
TRBV7-2,TRBJ2-1,-,-,CASSLLPINEQFF,TGTGCCAGCAGCTTATTGCCGATAAATGAGCAGTTCTTC
TRBV5-1,TRBJ2-1,TRBD2,-,CASSSGLAGVYNEQFF,TGCGCCAGCAGCTCGGGACTAGCGGGGGTGTACAATGAGCAGTTCTTC
TRBV7-2,TRBJ2-7,-,-,CASSSRQNSYEQYF,TGTGCCAGCAGCTCGCGACAGAACTCCTACGAGCAGTACTTC
TRBV5-1,TRBJ2-7,-,-,CASSLGGLSSYEQYF,TGCGCCAGCAGCTTGGGGGGACTGAGCTCCTACGAGCAGTACTTC